The clone carrying this T cell receptor (beta chain) was counted a few times. What it binds is not known. For TCRbeta, the library was prepared with unique molecular identifiers. Via MiXCR, TCRdb re-called the PCR reads, giving one row per CDR3 protein. The sample lists 700,000 or so distinct CDR3 sequences; around 12% were seen once. The data were obtained in a study of T-cell reconstitution after alpha-beta-depleted transplantation in children. General study results and limits: Surviving recipient T cells and thymic progenitors accounted for the high day-60 TCRbeta diversity observed in some patients.

The sample in question was PBMCs, obtained before TCRalphabeta/CD19-depleted stem cell transplant. This clonotype originated in a girl aged 2-10 years with congenital amegakaryocytic thrombocytopenia, due to receive a stem cell transplant.

The CDR3 sequence is CASSSGGRQGDYEQYF. The CDR3 DNA follows: TGTGCCAGCAGCTCTGGGGGCCGACAGGGGGACTACGAGCAGTACTTC. V and J are TRBV12-3 or TRBV12-4 and TRBJ2-7, with 9 bases identical to TRBD1. This CDR3 has 16 amino acids. J was trimmed by 3 bases and V by 6 bases; bases with no gene match: 12.